This passage covers 25 T cell receptor beta chains from one sample sequenced in a study of blood T cell repertoires in COVID-19. This table comes from immunoSEQ multiplex PCR, and its TCRdb copy is limited to in-frame clones, with some not included. The profile shows about 350,000 clones, 88% of them singletons. What was sequenced was PBMCs or T cells enriched from blood (not recorded which). The receptors shown here come from a woman aged 25 to 45 who had been exposed to COVID-19.

The J gene is TRBJ2-1, the V gene TRBV5-8; D not resolved. This CDR3 is built from 19 residues. Deletions cut 2 bases from V and 4 bases from J, with 25 bases between. In germline, CDR1 is SGHTS, CDR2 YDEGEE. This CDR3 reads CASSFPGLQRPPVYNEQFF. The CDR3 DNA sequence: TGTGCCAGCAGCTTCCCCGGGTTGCAGCGTCCTCCTGTTTACAATGAGCAGTTCTTC.

In its sample, this clone was seen a few times. This chain uses TRBV5-1 with TRBJ1-2; 7 bases are shared with TRBD1. The CDR3 sequence is 15 residues long. Per germline, CDR1 SGHRS and CDR2 YFSETQ. Trimming cost V 4 bases and J 8 bases; bases outside gene matches: 14. CDR3 amino acids: CASSRPGTEALGYTF. DNA of the CDR3: TGCGCCAGCAGCCGCCCTGGGACAGAGGCTCTCGGCTACACCTTC.

This chain joins TRBV6-5 and TRBJ1-1; 7 bases are shared with TRBD1. CDR3 length equals 11 residues. The J segment lost 10 bases and the V segment lost 7 bases, leaving 6 bases of the junction unmatched. Germline V gene data show CDR1 as MNHEY and CDR2 as SVGAGI. This chain's CDR3 is CASTQGDIAFF. CDR3 nucleotides: TGTGCCAGCACGCAGGGGGATATAGCTTTCTTT.

The chain joins TRBV30 to TRBJ2-1, with 9 bases matching TRBD2. Looked up from germline, CDR1 is GTSNPN and CDR2 is SVGIG (reference sequence). Losses at the gene ends were 5 bases for V and 7 bases for J; bases not matched to a gene: 9. CDR3 size: 14 residues. CDR3 residues: CAWDDSGRGNEQFF. The CDR3 region has the DNA TGTGCCTGGGACGATAGCGGGAGAGGGAATGAGCAGTTCTTC.

The chain combines TRBV7-3 with TRBJ2-1; 11 bases fit TRBD2. The CDR3 is 17 residues long. V was pared by 3 bases and J by 2 bases, with 6 bases of the junction left unmatched. Per the germline V gene, CDR1 is SGHTA and CDR2 is FQGTGA. The CDR3 is CASSFRYSGRAYNEQFF. DNA for the CDR3: TGTGCCAGCAGCTTTCGATATAGCGGGAGGGCCTACAATGAGCAGTTCTTC.

CDR3 nucleotides: TGTGCCAGCAGTGAATTGGGAGCTGTTGGCCATTCACCCCTCCACTTT. It codes for CASSELGAVGHSPLHF. This chain uses TRBV2 with TRBJ1-6; unclear D gene. Trimming pared 2 bases from V and 8 bases from J, leaving 16 bases between. Germline CDR1 SNHLY, CDR2 FYNNEI. This CDR3 has 16 residues.

V is TRBV19 and J is TRBJ2-7; 10 bases fit TRBD1. Looked up from germline, CDR1 is LNHDA and CDR2 is SQIVND (reference sequence). This CDR3 is built from 15 residues. V lost 5 bases to trimming and J lost 6 bases; unmatched junction nucleotides: 10. The CDR3 is CASSAPGTGAVEQYF. The DNA of the CDR3 is TGTGCCAGTAGTGCCCCCGGGACAGGGGCTGTCGAGCAGTACTTC.

This clone showed up just a few times. The chain employs TRBV28 and TRBJ1-5; no reliable D call. The CDR3 runs 13 residues. Looked up from germline, CDR1 is MDHEN and CDR2 is SYDVKM. V lost 4 bases, J lost 3 bases, and 7 bases lay in between. The CDR3 sequence: CASSYSTNQPQHF. In DNA, the CDR3 is TGTGCCAGCAGTTACAGTACCAATCAGCCCCAGCATTTT.

The chain combines TRBV28 with TRBJ2-7, with a possible D match to TRBD1 (6 bases). CDR1 is MDHEN, CDR2 SYDVKM, per germline. Deletions cut 3 bases from V and 3 bases from J, with 18 bases between. The CDR3 consists of 16 residues. CDR3: CASSLAAGAYFYEQYF. For the CDR3, the DNA is TGTGCCAGCAGTTTGGCGGCAGGGGCCTACTTCTACGAGCAGTACTTC. The variable domain in full, completed from reference TRBV28 and TRBJ2-7, reads DVKVTQSSRYLVKRTGEKVFLECVQDMDHENMFWYRQDPGLGLRLIYFSYDVKMKEKGDIPEGYSVSREKKERFSLILESASTNQTSMYLCASSLAAGAYFYEQYFGPGTRLTVT.

The chain links TRBV7-9 to TRBJ2-1; possible D gene TRBD1, 6 bases. Trimming took off 5 bases at V and 0 bases at J, with 14 bases between the two ends. The CDR3 totals 16 residues. In germline, CDR1 is SEHNR, CDR2 FQNEAQ (reference sequence). The CDR3 loop reads CASSTQTGSSYNEQFF. The CDR3 bases are TGTGCCAGCAGCACCCAGACAGGAAGCTCCTACAATGAGCAGTTCTTC. The variable domain in full, with the rest retrieved from reference TRBV7-9 and TRBJ2-1, is DTGVSQNPRHKITKRGQNVTFRCDPISEHNRLYWYRQTLGQGPEFLTYFQNEAQLEKSRLLSDRFSAERPKGSFSTLEIQRTEQGDSAMYLCASSTQTGSSYNEQFFGPGTRLTVL.

V is TRBV5-5 and J is TRBJ2-5, with a tentative D call TRBD2 (7 bases). CDR3 size: 15 residues. CDR1 and CDR2 (germline): SGHKS, YYEKEE (reference sequence). The V end was cut by 0 bases, the J end by 4 bases, with 13 bases between. The CDR3 DNA follows: TGTGCCAGCAGCTTGGTAACCGGGGGGCTAGAGACCCAGTACTTC. This codes for CASSLVTGGLETQYF.

The chain has TRBV25-1 and TRBJ2-7; maybe TRBD2 (5 bases). Trimming left V 0 bases short and J 3 bases short, with 9 bases between. The germline gives CDR1 MGHDK, CDR2 SYGVNS. The CDR3 extends over 14 amino acids. CDR3 nucleotide sequence: TGTGCCAGCAGTGAATACGGCCGGGACTACGAGCAGTACTTC. Its translation is CASSEYGRDYEQYF.

The chain couples TRBV6-5 to TRBJ2-7, with D possibly TRBD1 on 6 matching bases. Per germline, CDR1 MNHEY and CDR2 SVGAGI. The length of the CDR3 is 12 residues. Trimming pared 6 bases from V and 4 bases from J, leaving 10 bases between. The CDR3 DNA sequence: TGTGCCAGCAGCCAGAGGGGGTACGAGCAGTACTTC. Its translation is CASSQRGYEQYF.

In DNA, the CDR3 is TGTGCCAGCTCACCACCGGGGCAGGGACAGGGATACAATGAGCAGTTCTTC. It yields the protein CASSPPGQGQGYNEQFF. This chain links TRBV18 with TRBJ2-1, with TRBD1 identical over 9 bases. After removal of 0 bases from V and 4 bases from J, the junction contained 7 bases not matched to a gene. The CDR3 covers 17 residues. Looked up from germline, CDR1 is KGHSH and CDR2 is LQKENI.

The chain links TRBV19 to TRBJ2-3; 7 bases agree with TRBD1. Per germline, CDR1 LNHDA and CDR2 SQIVND (reference sequence). This CDR3 region has 17 residues. V lost 1 base, J lost 6 bases, and 13 bases stayed unmatched. CDR3 amino acids: CASSIGSGTARRDTQYF. CDR3 bases: TGTGCCAGTAGTATAGGTTCGGGGACAGCCCGCAGGGATACGCAGTATTTT.

CDR3 DNA: TGCAGCGTCCACAGGGGGCAGTTTGGCTACACCTTC. Its protein product is CSVHRGQFGYTF. This rearrangement joins TRBV29-1 to TRBJ1-2; 9 positions match TRBD1. The CDR3 covers 12 residues. V dropped 6 bases and J dropped 7; count of bases not matched to a gene: 6. CDR1 and CDR2 (germline): SQVTM, ANQGSEA.

The CDR3: CASSSSGNSYEQYF. CDR3 bases: TGTGCCAGCAGCTCGAGCGGGAACTCCTACGAGCAGTACTTC. This chain links TRBV7-2 with TRBJ2-7; 7 nucleotides align to TRBD2. This CDR3 is built from 14 residues. Germline trimming cut 4 bases from V and 0 bases from J; bases unmatched to any gene: 3. Germline V lookup: CDR1 SGHTA, CDR2 FQGNSA.

The V gene is TRBV5-1, the J gene TRBJ2-1; TRBD2 matches 9 bases. This CDR3 has 15 residues. Germline trimming cut 4 bases from V and 2 bases from J; bases unmatched to any gene: 4. Germline values: CDR1 SGHRS, CDR2 YFSETQ. The CDR3 bases are TGCGCCAGCAGCGCCGTAGCGGGAGCCTACAATGAGCAGTTCTTC. It specifies CASSAVAGAYNEQFF.

This sequence joins TRBV9 and TRBJ2-1; possible D gene TRBD2, 5 bases. The germline V gene has CDR1 SGDLS and CDR2 YYNGEE. The CDR3 contains 11 residues. V lost 3 bases, J lost 9 bases, and 7 bases lay in between. The CDR3 loop reads CASSGSGEQFF. In nucleotides, the CDR3 is TGTGCCAGCAGCGGGAGCGGTGAGCAGTTCTTC. The whole variable domain, filled in from reference TRBV9 and TRBJ2-1, reads DSGVTQTPKHLITATGQRVTLRCSPRSGDLSVYWYQQSLDQGLQFLIQYYNGEERAKGNILERFSAQQFPDLHSELNLSSLELGDSALYFCASSGSGEQFFGPGTRLTVL.

This sequence joins TRBV10-1 and TRBJ1-1; possibly TRBD1 for D (6 bases). This CDR3 spans 13 amino acids. V was clipped by 4 bases and J by 5 bases, with 11 bases between them. CDR1 and CDR2 (germline): WNHNN, SYGVQD (reference sequence). This CDR3 reads CASSVAQGTEAFF. CDR3 in DNA: TGCGCCAGCAGTGTGGCCCAGGGGACTGAAGCTTTCTTT.

A remark on this clone: Just one base apart from a much larger clone, this may be a read error. The V and J genes are TRBV27 and TRBJ1-6, with 7 bases lining up with TRBD1. Unmatched junction bases numbered 1, after V lost 4 bases and J lost 4 bases. Per the germline V gene, CDR1 is MNHEY and CDR2 is SMNVEV (reference sequence). The CDR3 extends over 14 amino acids. CDR3 nucleotides: TGTGCCAGCAGTTCGGGACAGTATAATTCACCCCTCCACTTT. This encodes CASSSGQYNSPLHF.

This clone showed up just a few times. This chain connects TRBV15 to TRBJ1-3, with D maybe TRBD1 (6 bases). Germline CDR1 and CDR2: LNHNV and YYDKDF (reference sequence). The CDR3 consists of 17 residues. V was cut by 4 bases and J by 4 bases, with 20 bases left in between. CDR3 DNA sequence: TGTGCCACCAGCAAACTAACAAACAGGGCTAAGGGAAACACCATATATTTT. It specifies CATSKLTNRAKGNTIYF. The entire variable domain, with the rest obtained from reference TRBV15 and TRBJ1-3, is as follows: DAMVIQNPRYQVTQFGKPVTLSCSQTLNHNVMYWYQQKSSQAPKLLFHYYDKDFNNEADTPDNFQSRRPNTSFCFLDIRSPGLGDTAMYLCATSKLTNRAKGNTIYFGEGSWLTVV.

V is TRBV28 and J is TRBJ2-5; D remains unclear. This CDR3 spans 12 amino acids. Germline-derived CDR1 and CDR2 are MDHEN and SYDVKM. Trimming removed 3 bases from V and 4 bases from J, with 6 bases in between. The CDR3 sequence: CASSLVVETQYF. The CDR3, as DNA: TGTGCCAGCAGTTTGGTAGTAGAGACCCAGTACTTC.

The chain couples TRBV13 to TRBJ1-4, with 8 bases fitting TRBD1. The V gene end was trimmed by 6 bases and the J gene end by 3 bases; junction bases not matched to a gene: 6. Per germline, CDR1 PRHDT and CDR2 FYEKMQ (reference sequence). The CDR3 extends over 15 amino acids. This chain's CDR3 is CASRRQGRANEKLFF. CDR3 in DNA: TGTGCCAGCAGGCGACAGGGGCGGGCTAATGAAAAACTGTTTTTT.

V and J are TRBV19 and TRBJ2-1, with 11 bases identical to TRBD2. The CDR3 sequence is 14 residues long. Trimming took 8 bases from V and 3 from J; bases not matched to a gene: 3. The germline V gene has CDR1 LNHDA and CDR2 SQIVND (reference sequence). CDR3 bases: TGTGCCAGTGGGCTAGCGGGGGGCTACAATGAGCAGTTCTTC. It encodes CASGLAGGYNEQFF.